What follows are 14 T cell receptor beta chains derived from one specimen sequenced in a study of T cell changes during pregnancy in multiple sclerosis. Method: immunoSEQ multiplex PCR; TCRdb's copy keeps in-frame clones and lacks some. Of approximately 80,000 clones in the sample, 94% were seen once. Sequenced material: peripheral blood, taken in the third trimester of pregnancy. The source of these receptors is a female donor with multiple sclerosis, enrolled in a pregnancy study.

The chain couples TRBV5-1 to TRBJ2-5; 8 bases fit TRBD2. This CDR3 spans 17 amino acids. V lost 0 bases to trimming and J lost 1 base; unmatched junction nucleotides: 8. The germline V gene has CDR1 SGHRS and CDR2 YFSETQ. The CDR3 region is CASSLAGASGLQETQYF. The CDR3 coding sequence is TGCGCCAGCAGCTTGGCCGGGGCTAGCGGGCTCCAAGAGACCCAGTACTTC.

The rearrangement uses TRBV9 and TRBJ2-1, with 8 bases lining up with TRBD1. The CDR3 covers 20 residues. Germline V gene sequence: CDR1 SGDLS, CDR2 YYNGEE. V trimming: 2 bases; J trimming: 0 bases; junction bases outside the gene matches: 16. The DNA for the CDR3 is TGTGCCAGCAGCGTTTCGAGAGGACAGGGTTTTTCGAGCTCCTACAATGAGCAGTTCTTC. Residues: CASSVSRGQGFSSSYNEQFF.

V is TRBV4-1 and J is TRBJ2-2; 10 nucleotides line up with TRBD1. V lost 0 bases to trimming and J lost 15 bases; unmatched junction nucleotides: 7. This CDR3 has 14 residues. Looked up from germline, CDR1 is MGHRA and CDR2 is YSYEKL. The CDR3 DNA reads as TGCGCCAGCAGCCAAGAAGGGACAGGGGCTGTGGTGTTTTTT. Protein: CASSQEGTGAVVFF.

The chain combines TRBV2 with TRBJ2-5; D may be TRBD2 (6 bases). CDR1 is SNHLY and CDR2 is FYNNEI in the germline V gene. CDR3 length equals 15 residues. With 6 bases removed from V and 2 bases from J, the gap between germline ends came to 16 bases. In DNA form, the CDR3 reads TGTGCCAGCAGCGCCGTCGGGGGTAATCAAGAGACCCAGTACTTC. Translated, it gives CASSAVGGNQETQYF. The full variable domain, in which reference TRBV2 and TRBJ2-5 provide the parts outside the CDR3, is EPEVTQTPSHQVTQMGQEVILRCVPISNHLYFYWYRQILGQKVEFLVSFYNNEISEKSEIFDDQFSVERPDGSNFTLKIRSTKLEDSAMYFCASSAVGGNQETQYFGPGTRLLVL.

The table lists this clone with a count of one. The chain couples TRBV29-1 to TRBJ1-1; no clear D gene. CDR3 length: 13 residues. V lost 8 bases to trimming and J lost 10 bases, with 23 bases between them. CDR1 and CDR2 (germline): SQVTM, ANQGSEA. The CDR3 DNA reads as TGCAGCCCCTACCCCCTGCGGGGAATACGAGCTTTCTTT. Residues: CSPYPLRGIRAFF. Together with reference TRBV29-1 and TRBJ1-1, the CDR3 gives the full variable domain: SAVISQKPSRDICQRGTSLTIQCQVDSQVTMMFWYRQQPGQSLTLIATANQGSEATYESGFVIDKFPISRPNLTFSTLTVSNMSPEDSSIYLCSPYPLRGIRAFFGQGTRLTVV.

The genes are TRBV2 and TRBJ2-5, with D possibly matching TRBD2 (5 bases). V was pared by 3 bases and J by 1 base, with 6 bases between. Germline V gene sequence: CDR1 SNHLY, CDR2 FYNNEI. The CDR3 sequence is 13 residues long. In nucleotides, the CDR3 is TGTGCCAGCAGTGACGAGGGCCAAGAGACCCAGTACTTC. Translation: CASSDEGQETQYF.

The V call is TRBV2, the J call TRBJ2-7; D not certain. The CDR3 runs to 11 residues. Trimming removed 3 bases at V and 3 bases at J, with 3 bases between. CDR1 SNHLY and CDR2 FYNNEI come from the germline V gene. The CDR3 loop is CASSDFYEQYF. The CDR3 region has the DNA TGTGCCAGCAGTGACTTCTACGAGCAGTACTTC.

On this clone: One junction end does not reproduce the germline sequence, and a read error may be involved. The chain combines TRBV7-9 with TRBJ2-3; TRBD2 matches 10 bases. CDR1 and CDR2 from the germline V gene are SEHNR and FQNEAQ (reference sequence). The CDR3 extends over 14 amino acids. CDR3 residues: CASSVAGGSDTQYF. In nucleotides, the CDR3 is TGTGCCAGCAGCGTAGCGGGGGGTTCGGATACGCAGTATTTT.

The CDR3 sequence is CASRLLAGVSSEQFF. DNA of the CDR3: TGTGCCAGTAGGCTACTAGCGGGGGTGTCGAGTGAGCAGTTCTTC. The chain carries TRBV19 and TRBJ2-1, with 11 bases fitting TRBD2. The CDR3 consists of 15 residues. CDR1 and CDR2 from the germline V gene are LNHDA and SQIVND (reference sequence). Trimming at V came to 6 bases and at J to 9 bases, leaving 10 bases not matched to a gene.

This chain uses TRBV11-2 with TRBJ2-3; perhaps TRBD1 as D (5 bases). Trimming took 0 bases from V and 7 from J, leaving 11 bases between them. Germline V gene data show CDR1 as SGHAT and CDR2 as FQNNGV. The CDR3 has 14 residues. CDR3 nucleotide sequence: TGTGCCAGCAGCTTAGACAGGGCGCTTCATACGCAGTATTTT. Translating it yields CASSLDRALHTQYF.

In DNA form, the CDR3 reads TGTGCTAGTGGTTTGGTACACACGAACACTGAAGCTTTCTTT. Amino acid sequence: CASGLVHTNTEAFF. The V and J genes are TRBV12-5 and TRBJ1-1; D gene uncertain. V lost 0 bases and J 1 base, leaving 6 bases between the germline ends. Germline CDR1 reads LGHNT; CDR2 reads FRNRAP. The length of the CDR3 is 14 residues.

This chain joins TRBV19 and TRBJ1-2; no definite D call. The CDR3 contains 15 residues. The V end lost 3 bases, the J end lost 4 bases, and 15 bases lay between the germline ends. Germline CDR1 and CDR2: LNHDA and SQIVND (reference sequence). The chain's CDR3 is CASSILDPSGYGYTF. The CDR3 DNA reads TGTGCCAGTAGTATCCTCGATCCGTCGGGCTATGGCTACACCTTC.

The CDR3, as DNA: TGTGCCAGCAGCGTTACGGGACTCAACACCGGGGAGCTGTTTTTT. Amino acid sequence: CASSVTGLNTGELFF. The V gene is TRBV9, the J gene TRBJ2-2, with a weak D call TRBD2 (6 bases). V was clipped by 2 bases and J by 2 bases, with 10 bases between them. The CDR3 has 15 amino acids. Germline V gives CDR1 SGDLS, CDR2 YYNGEE. Based on the CDR3 plus reference TRBV9 and TRBJ2-2, the full variable domain is DSGVTQTPKHLITATGQRVTLRCSPRSGDLSVYWYQQSLDQGLQFLIQYYNGEERAKGNILERFSAQQFPDLHSELNLSSLELGDSALYFCASSVTGLNTGELFFGEGSRLTVL.

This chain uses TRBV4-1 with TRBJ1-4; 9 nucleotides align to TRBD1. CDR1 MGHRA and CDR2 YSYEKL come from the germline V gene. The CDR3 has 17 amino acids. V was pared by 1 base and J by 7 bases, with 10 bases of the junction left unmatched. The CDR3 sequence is CASSQVQPGQGIEKLFF. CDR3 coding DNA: TGCGCCAGCAGCCAAGTCCAACCCGGACAGGGGATTGAAAAACTGTTTTTT.